A selection of T cell receptor beta chains follows, all from one sample in a study of regulatory T cells in long-lasting Graves disease. From the multiplex PCR reads, TCRdb called clonotypes with MiXCR, one entry per CDR3 protein. The sample includes about 540,000 distinct CDR3 sequences, about 14% of them seen just once. The same sample was also used in a study of T cells in Graves' hyperthyroidism and ophthalmopathy.

This material consisted of peripheral blood mononuclear cells (PBMCs), taken at new diagnosis, from a patient treated with antithyroid drugs. These receptors were taken from a man aged 30 to 45 with Graves disease. Both conserved end residues are part of each CDR3. D genes are given only for firm matches. Clone size is not always given. Where it is, it says once, few, many or a class for expanded clones.

d_gene: TRBD2
v_gene: TRBV6-1
j_gene: TRBJ2-1
abundance: few
CDR3nt: TGTGCCAGCAGTGAACTAGCGGGAGCTAGTGAGCAGTTCTTC
CDR3aa: CASSELAGASEQFF

d_gene: -
v_gene: TRBV7-9
j_gene: TRBJ2-1
abundance: many
CDR3nt: TGTGCCAGCTGGGGCCCTCGGGAAAACAATGAGCAGTTCTTC
CDR3aa: CASWGPRENNEQFF

d_gene: TRBD2
v_gene: TRBV24-1
j_gene: TRBJ2-3
abundance: -
CDR3nt: TGTGCCACCAGTGACGGCGGGAGGGCCCGCACAGGTACGCAGTATTTT
CDR3aa: CATSDGGRARTGTQYF

d_gene: -
v_gene: TRBV5-1
j_gene: TRBJ2-3
abundance: many
CDR3nt: TGCGCCAGCAGCTTGGCCTCGGACTTCGAACCAGATACGCAGTATTTT
CDR3aa: CASSLASDFEPDTQYF

d_gene: TRBD1
v_gene: TRBV6-5
j_gene: TRBJ1-2
abundance: -
CDR3nt: TGTGCCAGCAGTTACTGGGACCGGGACAGCGGGTCCTATGGCTACACCTTC
CDR3aa: CASSYWDRDSGSYGYTF

d_gene: -
v_gene: TRBV10-3
j_gene: TRBJ1-5
abundance: few
CDR3nt: TGTGCCATCAGTGAGAGGGGTGGCGATCAGCCCCAGCATTTT
CDR3aa: CAISERGGDQPQHF

d_gene: -
v_gene: TRBV5-4
j_gene: TRBJ1-2
abundance: many
CDR3nt: TGTGCCAGCAGCGAGGACAGTTATGGCTACACCTTC
CDR3aa: CASSEDSYGYTF

d_gene: -
v_gene: TRBV9
j_gene: TRBJ2-3
abundance: many
CDR3nt: TGTGCCAGCAGCCGTCCGGGGACAGATACGCAGTATTTT
CDR3aa: CASSRPGTDTQYF

d_gene: -
v_gene: TRBV19
j_gene: TRBJ2-3
abundance: -
CDR3nt: TGTGCCAGTAGTATAAGCCCCGGGTGGCGATCAGATACGCAGTATTTT
CDR3aa: CASSISPGWRSDTQYF

d_gene: -
v_gene: TRBV12-3/TRBV12-4
j_gene: TRBJ2-7
abundance: many
CDR3nt: TGTGCCAGCAGTTTAGCACTGGTCGAGCAGTACTTC
CDR3aa: CASSLALVEQYF

d_gene: -
v_gene: TRBV24-1
j_gene: TRBJ1-3
abundance: many
CDR3nt: TGTGCCACCAGTGACCCCGACAGCTCTGGAAACACCATATATTTT
CDR3aa: CATSDPDSSGNTIYF

d_gene: -
v_gene: TRBV30
j_gene: TRBJ2-2
abundance: many
CDR3nt: TGTGCCTGGAGTGTACGGGCAGTAGTATCAGGGGAGCTGTTTTTT
CDR3aa: CAWSVRAVVSGELFF

d_gene: TRBD1
v_gene: TRBV12-3/TRBV12-4
j_gene: TRBJ1-4
abundance: many
CDR3nt: TGTGCCAGCACCGAAGCACAGGGGGCTAATGAAAAACTGTTTTTT
CDR3aa: CASTEAQGANEKLFF

d_gene: -
v_gene: TRBV6-1
j_gene: TRBJ2-5
abundance: few
CDR3nt: TGTGCCAGCAGATCACAGGGGAGGGAGACCCAGTACTTC
CDR3aa: CASRSQGRETQYF

d_gene: TRBD1
v_gene: TRBV15
j_gene: TRBJ1-1
abundance: many
CDR3nt: TGTGCCACCAGCAGGAGTTTGGGGCAGGGGGCCGCTGAAGCTTTCTTT
CDR3aa: CATSRSLGQGAAEAFF

d_gene: TRBD1
v_gene: TRBV12-3/TRBV12-4
j_gene: TRBJ2-5
abundance: -
CDR3nt: TGTGCCAGCAGCTCACCCTGGACAGGTGCACAAGAGACCCAGTACTTC
CDR3aa: CASSSPWTGAQETQYF

d_gene: -
v_gene: TRBV5-1
j_gene: TRBJ1-4
abundance: -
CDR3nt: TGCGCCAGCAGCTTGGGGGGCAGCACACCCTCCCTGGAAAAACTGTTTTTT
CDR3aa: CASSLGGSTPSLEKLFF

d_gene: TRBD2
v_gene: TRBV12-3/TRBV12-4
j_gene: TRBJ2-3
abundance: many
CDR3nt: TGTGCCAGCAGTCCCTCTAAGCGGGAGGGTCCAGATACGCAGTATTTT
CDR3aa: CASSPSKREGPDTQYF

d_gene: -
v_gene: TRBV20-1
j_gene: TRBJ2-7
abundance: many
CDR3nt: TGCAGCGCCATCGAAGGGGCCAGCGAGCAGTACTTC
CDR3aa: CSAIEGASEQYF

d_gene: TRBD2
v_gene: TRBV12-3/TRBV12-4
j_gene: TRBJ2-1
abundance: -
CDR3nt: TGTGCCATCGGCTTGAGCGGGAGCTCCTACAATGAGCAGTTCTTC
CDR3aa: CAIGLSGSSYNEQFF

d_gene: TRBD2
v_gene: TRBV28
j_gene: TRBJ2-5
abundance: -
CDR3nt: TGTGCCAGCAGTAGTTCCTTGACTAGCGGGAGAACCCAGTACTTC
CDR3aa: CASSSSLTSGRTQYF

d_gene: TRBD2
v_gene: TRBV12-3/TRBV12-4
j_gene: TRBJ2-1
abundance: many
CDR3nt: TGTGCCAGCAGGGGGACTAGCGGGAACAATGAGCAGTTCTTC
CDR3aa: CASRGTSGNNEQFF

d_gene: TRBD2
v_gene: TRBV10-3
j_gene: TRBJ2-5
abundance: many
CDR3nt: TGTGCCATCAGTGAAGGTGGGGGAGGGCCTATTCAAGAGACCCAGTACTTC
CDR3aa: CAISEGGGGPIQETQYF

d_gene: -
v_gene: TRBV10-1
j_gene: TRBJ2-3
abundance: -
CDR3nt: TGCGCCAGCAGTGATTACAGGATCACAGATACGCAGTATTTT
CDR3aa: CASSDYRITDTQYF

d_gene: TRBD2
v_gene: TRBV9
j_gene: TRBJ2-1
abundance: few
CDR3nt: TGTGCCAGCAGCCTGGGGGGGAGGGCCGCCTACAATGAGCAGTTCTTC
CDR3aa: CASSLGGRAAYNEQFF

d_gene: TRBD2
v_gene: TRBV12-3/TRBV12-4
j_gene: TRBJ2-2
abundance: many
CDR3nt: TGTGCCAGCAACCGGGGGGGTCTCGGGGAGCTGTTTTTT
CDR3aa: CASNRGGLGELFF

d_gene: TRBD2
v_gene: TRBV19
j_gene: TRBJ2-2
abundance: few
CDR3nt: TGTGCCAGTCAAAAACTGCGGGAGTATTTCGGGGAGCTGTTTTTT
CDR3aa: CASQKLREYFGELFF

d_gene: TRBD1
v_gene: TRBV20-1
j_gene: TRBJ2-5
abundance: -
CDR3nt: TGCAGTGCTAGAGATCCGGGACAGGGGCTTAGGGAGACCCAGTACTTC
CDR3aa: CSARDPGQGLRETQYF

d_gene: TRBD2
v_gene: TRBV24-1
j_gene: TRBJ2-5
abundance: many
CDR3nt: TGTGCCACCAGATCGAACGGGGGAGGGCCTGAGGAGACCCAGTACTTC
CDR3aa: CATRSNGGGPEETQYF

d_gene: TRBD1
v_gene: TRBV7-9
j_gene: TRBJ1-5
abundance: many
CDR3nt: TGTGCCAGCAGCTTAGGCACAACAGGGGGCAAGGAGCCCCAGCATTTT
CDR3aa: CASSLGTTGGKEPQHF

d_gene: -
v_gene: TRBV5-1
j_gene: TRBJ2-4
abundance: many
CDR3nt: TGCGCCAGCTCACCCCTAGGGGGGAGGAAAAACATTCAGTACTTC
CDR3aa: CASSPLGGRKNIQYF

d_gene: -
v_gene: TRBV28
j_gene: TRBJ2-2
abundance: -
CDR3nt: TGTGCCAGCAGTAACCAGGGGATTCGGACCGGGGAGCTGTTTTTT
CDR3aa: CASSNQGIRTGELFF

d_gene: TRBD1
v_gene: TRBV2
j_gene: TRBJ2-7
abundance: -
CDR3nt: TGTGCCGGCTCAGGGGGCCGATCCTACGAGCAGTACTTC
CDR3aa: CAGSGGRSYEQYF

d_gene: TRBD1
v_gene: TRBV7-9
j_gene: TRBJ1-2
abundance: -
CDR3nt: TGTGCCAGCAGCTTTGGACAGGGGGTGGACGGCTACACCTTC
CDR3aa: CASSFGQGVDGYTF

d_gene: -
v_gene: TRBV20-1
j_gene: TRBJ2-1
abundance: many
CDR3nt: TGCAGTGCTAGAGATCGCGGAGGGAATGAGCAGTTCTTC
CDR3aa: CSARDRGGNEQFF

d_gene: -
v_gene: TRBV4-1
j_gene: TRBJ2-3
abundance: -
CDR3nt: TGCGCCAGCAGCCAAGCGGAGGGGATGGTAGATACGCAGTATTTT
CDR3aa: CASSQAEGMVDTQYF

d_gene: -
v_gene: TRBV15
j_gene: TRBJ1-1
abundance: few
CDR3nt: TGTGCCACCAGCAGCTACCCTTACTTGAACACTGAAGCTTTCTTT
CDR3aa: CATSSYPYLNTEAFF

d_gene: -
v_gene: TRBV20-1
j_gene: TRBJ2-7
abundance: many
CDR3nt: TGCAGTGCGCAACGCGGGATTTACGAGCAGTACTTC
CDR3aa: CSAQRGIYEQYF

d_gene: -
v_gene: TRBV9
j_gene: TRBJ1-5
abundance: few
CDR3nt: TGTGCCAGCAGCGTAGGGGTAGGACTCAATCAGCCCCAGCATTTT
CDR3aa: CASSVGVGLNQPQHF